The 17 T cell receptor beta chains below all came from one sample that was sequenced in a study of blood T cell repertoires in COVID-19. Clones were sequenced by immunoSEQ multiplex PCR, and TCRdb holds only the in-frame ones, with some missing. Here the sample spans roughly 65,000 clones, around 85% being singletons. Input material: peripheral blood. The source is an elderly woman with active or convalescent COVID-19.

The V and J genes are TRBV4-3 and TRBJ1-1, with a possible D match to TRBD1 (5 bases). CDR3 length: 16 residues. V was clipped by 3 bases and J by 3 bases, with 17 bases between them. CDR1 and CDR2 (germline): LGHNA, YSLEER. The CDR3 DNA is TGCGCCAGCAGCCACAGGGAGGGCAGGGCGGACACTGAAGCTTTCTTT. It yields the protein CASSHREGRADTEAFF.

This clone was counted once. The gene calls are TRBV5-1 and TRBJ2-1, with 12 bases that match TRBD2. After removal of 1 base from V and 5 bases from J, the junction contained 13 bases not matched to a gene. The CDR3 contains 19 residues. Germline V lookup: CDR1 SGHRS, CDR2 YFSETQ. CDR3 amino acids: CASSLRTSGIPRGDNEQFF. CDR3 nucleotides: TGCGCCAGCAGCTTGAGGACTAGCGGGATCCCCCGGGGGGACAATGAGCAGTTCTTC.

The chain uses TRBV7-3 and TRBJ2-7; TRBD2 agrees at 9 bases. Losses at the gene ends were 1 base for V and 2 bases for J; bases not matched to a gene: 3. This CDR3 is 15 amino acids long. The germline V gene encodes CDR1 SGHTA and CDR2 FQGTGA. The CDR3 here is CASSLSGGAPYEQYF. The DNA of the CDR3 is TGTGCCAGCAGCTTAAGCGGGGGGGCCCCCTACGAGCAGTACTTC. The whole variable domain, filled in from reference TRBV7-3 and TRBJ2-7, reads GAGVSQTPSNKVTEKGKYVELRCDPISGHTALYWYRQSLGQGPEFLIYFQGTGAADDSGLPNDRFFAVRPEGSVSTLKIQRTERGDSAVYLCASSLSGGAPYEQYFGPGTRLTVT.

The sample holds one count of this clone. This chain links TRBV5-1 with TRBJ1-4; D is ambiguous. Germline V CDR1 and CDR2: SGHRS, YFSETQ. The V end was cut by 0 bases, the J end by 0 bases, with 6 bases between. This CDR3 region has 15 residues. The CDR3 region has the DNA TGCGCCAGCAGCTTGGACGGGACAACTAATGAAAAACTGTTTTTT. Protein: CASSLDGTTNEKLFF.

This clone was observed a few times. The chain joins TRBV5-1 to TRBJ1-4; the match to TRBD1 covers 8 bases. The CDR3 contains 16 residues. CDR1 and CDR2 from the germline V gene are SGHRS and YFSETQ. V was clipped by 0 bases and J by 7 bases; unmatched bases: 8. DNA of the CDR3: TGCGCCAGCAGCTTGGGGGTGACAGGGGAGTTTGAAAAACTGTTTTTT. This encodes CASSLGVTGEFEKLFF.

This rearrangement joins TRBV18 to TRBJ1-1; 10 nucleotides align to TRBD1. The germline CDR1 and CDR2 sequences are KGHSH and LQKENI. V dropped 3 bases and J dropped 3; count of bases not matched to a gene: 4. CDR3 length: 15 amino acids. The CDR3 protein is CASSPYGQGDTEAFF. CDR3 DNA sequence: TGTGCCAGCTCACCTTACGGACAGGGGGACACTGAAGCTTTCTTT. The full variable domain, rest sourced from reference TRBV18 and TRBJ1-1, is NAGVMQNPRHLVRRRGQEARLRCSPMKGHSHVYWYRQLPEEGLKFMVYLQKENIIDESGMPKERFSAEFPKEGPSILRIQQVVRGDSAAYFCASSPYGQGDTEAFFGQGTRLTVV.

The V gene is TRBV25-1, the J gene TRBJ2-1; TRBD2 agrees at 11 bases. The germline gives CDR1 MGHDK, CDR2 SYGVNS. There are 15 residues in the CDR3. Unmatched junction bases numbered 6, after V lost 3 bases and J lost 8 bases. The CDR3 DNA is TGTGCCAGCAGTGACCGAGGACTAGCGGGCTATGAGCAGTTCTTC. As protein: CASSDRGLAGYEQFF.

The chain has TRBV29-1 and TRBJ1-2; D unclear. The CDR3 consists of 12 residues. V lost 2 bases to trimming and J lost 6 bases, with 10 bases between them. CDR1 is SQVTM, CDR2 ANQGSEA, per germline. CDR3 coding DNA: TGCAGCGTTGAAAGCAGGAACCATGGCTACACCTTC. Translation: CSVESRNHGYTF.

Regarding this clone: Germline and junction disagree at one end, which may indicate a read error. The chain links TRBV7-7 to TRBJ1-1; D call uncertain. The CDR3 is made up of 16 amino acids. The germline V gene has CDR1 SSHAT and CDR2 FNYEAQ (reference sequence). CDR3 sequence (DNA): TGTGCTAGCAGCTTAGTCATTGAGGGAGAGAGCACTGAAGCTTTCTTT. Encoded protein: CASSLVIEGESTEAFF.

The rearrangement joins TRBV9 to TRBJ2-3; possibly TRBD2 for D (6 bases). This CDR3 has 14 amino acids. Looked up from germline, CDR1 is SGDLS and CDR2 is YYNGEE. The ends were cut back, 4 bases at V and 7 bases at J, with 16 bases in the middle. CDR3 protein: CASSSRDSMNTQYF. DNA of the CDR3: TGTGCCAGCAGCTCCCGGGACTCCATGAATACGCAGTATTTT.

J is TRBJ2-7 and V is TRBV7-6; 9 positions agree with TRBD1. The CDR3 runs 15 residues. Germline-derived CDR1 and CDR2 are SGHVS and FNYEAQ. With 6 bases clipped from V and 4 bases from J, the junction kept 10 bases outside the gene matches. The CDR3 DNA is TGTGCCAGCAGGCCCGGGACAGGGAATGCGTACGAGCAGTACTTC. Translating it yields CASRPGTGNAYEQYF.

J is TRBJ2-1 and V is TRBV4-3; 8 nucleotides agree with TRBD2. Germline V CDR1 and CDR2: LGHNA, YSLEER. This CDR3 has 20 residues. V dropped 0 bases and J dropped 0; count of bases not matched to a gene: 13. The chain's CDR3 is CASSQDWPAGVPSSYNEQFF. The DNA of the CDR3 is TGCGCCAGCAGCCAAGATTGGCCAGCGGGGGTCCCGAGCTCCTACAATGAGCAGTTCTTC.

The J gene is TRBJ1-2, the V gene TRBV6-5; D possibly corresponds to TRBD1 (6 bases). CDR3 length: 13 amino acids. CDR1 and CDR2 from the germline V gene are MNHEY and SVGAGI. The V end was cut by 6 bases, the J end by 1 base, with 9 bases between. CDR3 sequence (DNA): TGTGCCAGCAGGGGGGACAATAACTATGGCTACACCTTC. Translation: CASRGDNNYGYTF.

The CDR3 loop reads CASSLWAGVGNEQFF. Here the CDR3 DNA reads TGTGCCAGCAGTTTGTGGGCAGGGGTGGGCAATGAGCAGTTCTTC. The chain links TRBV6-2 or TRBV6-3 to TRBJ2-1; possibly TRBD1 for D (6 bases). V lost 4 bases to trimming and J lost 6 bases, with 16 bases between them. The CDR3 has 15 residues. Germline loops: CDR1 MNHEY, CDR2 SVGEGT.

On this clone itself: One end of the junction varies from germline; a read error may be responsible. The V and J genes are TRBV5-1 and TRBJ2-5; 9 bases are shared with TRBD1. Germline V CDR1 and CDR2: SGHRS, YFSETQ. The length of the CDR3 is 15 residues. The CDR3 sequence is CASSLWTGDQETQYF. The CDR3 region has the DNA TGCGCCAGCAGCTTATGGACAGGGGACCAGGAGACCCAGTACTTC.

The CDR3, as DNA: TGTGCCAGCACCCCTAGGGGCGGGGGGCGTACAGATACGCAGTATTTT. Translated, it gives CASTPRGGGRTDTQYF. This chain joins TRBV6-2 or TRBV6-3 and TRBJ2-3, with 8 bases matching TRBD2. Germline V gene lookup returns CDR1 MNHEY and CDR2 SVGEGT. With 7 bases clipped from V and 3 bases from J, the junction kept 12 bases outside the gene matches. The CDR3 spans 16 residues.

The genes are TRBV4-3 and TRBJ2-3; TRBD2 agrees at 9 bases. Looked up from germline, CDR1 is LGHNA and CDR2 is YSLEER. The CDR3 contains 14 residues. With V trimmed by 3 bases and J by 7 bases, 5 bases remained unmatched. The CDR3 sequence is CASSQRGGLNTQYF. The CDR3 coding sequence is TGCGCCAGCAGCCAGCGGGGGGGCCTAAATACGCAGTATTTT.